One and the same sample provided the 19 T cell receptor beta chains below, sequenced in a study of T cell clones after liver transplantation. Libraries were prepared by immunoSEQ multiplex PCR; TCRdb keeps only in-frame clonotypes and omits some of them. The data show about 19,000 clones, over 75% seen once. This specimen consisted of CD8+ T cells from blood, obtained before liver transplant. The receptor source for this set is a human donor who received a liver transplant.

CDR3 coding DNA: TGTGCCAGCAGCTCGGGGAGGGGGAACACAGATACGCAGTATTTT. This gives the protein CASSSGRGNTDTQYF. The chain links TRBV6-5 to TRBJ2-3; the D gene is possibly TRBD2 (7 bases). CDR1 is MNHEY and CDR2 is SVGAGI in the germline V gene. With 6 bases removed from V and 2 bases from J, the gap between germline ends came to 15 bases. This CDR3 region has 15 residues.

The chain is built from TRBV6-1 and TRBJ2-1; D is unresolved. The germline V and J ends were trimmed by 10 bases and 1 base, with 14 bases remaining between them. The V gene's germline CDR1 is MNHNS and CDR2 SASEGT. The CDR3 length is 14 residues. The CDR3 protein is CATVRLASYNEQFF. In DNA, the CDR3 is TGTGCCACTGTGAGGCTCGCTTCCTACAATGAGCAGTTCTTC.

The CDR3 DNA reads as TGTGCCAGCAGGGCACGGACTAGCGGGCCTTACGAGCAGTACTTC. Its protein is CASRARTSGPYEQYF. This chain links TRBV28 with TRBJ2-7; 11 bases fit TRBD2. V was clipped by 6 bases and J by 4 bases; unmatched bases: 8. In germline, CDR1 is MDHEN, CDR2 SYDVKM. The CDR3 consists of 15 residues.

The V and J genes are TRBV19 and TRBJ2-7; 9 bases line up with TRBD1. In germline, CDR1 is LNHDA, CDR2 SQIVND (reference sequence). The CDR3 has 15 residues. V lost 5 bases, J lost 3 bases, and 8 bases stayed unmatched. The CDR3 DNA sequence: TGTGCCAGTAGTCCTTGGACAGGGGACCTCTACGAGCAGTACTTC. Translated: CASSPWTGDLYEQYF.

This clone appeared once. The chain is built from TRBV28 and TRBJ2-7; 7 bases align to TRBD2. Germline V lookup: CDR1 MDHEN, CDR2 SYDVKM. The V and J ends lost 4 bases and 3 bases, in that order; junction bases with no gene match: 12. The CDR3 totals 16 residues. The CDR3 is CASSSPPTGLGYEQYF. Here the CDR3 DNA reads TGTGCCAGCAGTTCCCCACCTACCGGACTAGGCTACGAGCAGTACTTC.

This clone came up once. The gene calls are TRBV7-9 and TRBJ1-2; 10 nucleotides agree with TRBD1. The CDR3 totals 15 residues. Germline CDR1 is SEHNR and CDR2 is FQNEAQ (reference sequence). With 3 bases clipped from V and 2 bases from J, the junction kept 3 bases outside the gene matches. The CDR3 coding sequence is TGTGCCAGCAGCTTCAGGGACAGGGGCAACTATGGCTACACCTTC. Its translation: CASSFRDRGNYGYTF. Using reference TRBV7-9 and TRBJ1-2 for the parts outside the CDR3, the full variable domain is DTGVSQNPRHKITKRGQNVTFRCDPISEHNRLYWYRQTLGQGPEFLTYFQNEAQLEKSRLLSDRFSAERPKGSFSTLEIQRTEQGDSAMYLCASSFRDRGNYGYTFGSGTRLTVV.

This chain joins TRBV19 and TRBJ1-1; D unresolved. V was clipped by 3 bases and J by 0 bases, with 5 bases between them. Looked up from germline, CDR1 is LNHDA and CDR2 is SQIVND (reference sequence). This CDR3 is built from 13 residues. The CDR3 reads CASSISMNTEAFF. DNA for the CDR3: TGTGCCAGTAGTATTTCCATGAACACTGAAGCTTTCTTT.

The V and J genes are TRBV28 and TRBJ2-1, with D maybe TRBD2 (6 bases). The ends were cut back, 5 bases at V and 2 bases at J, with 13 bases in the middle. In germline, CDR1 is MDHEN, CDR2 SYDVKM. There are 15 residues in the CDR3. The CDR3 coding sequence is TGTGCCAGCAGTCTGGTGGGGGGTGCCTACAATGAGCAGTTCTTC. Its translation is CASSLVGGAYNEQFF.

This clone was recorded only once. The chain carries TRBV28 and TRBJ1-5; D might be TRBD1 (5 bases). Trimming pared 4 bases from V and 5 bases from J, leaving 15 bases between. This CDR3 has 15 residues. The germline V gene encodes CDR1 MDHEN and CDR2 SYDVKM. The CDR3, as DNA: TGTGCCAGCAGTTCGGGACCCCGGGGGGATCAGCCCCAGCATTTT. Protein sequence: CASSSGPRGDQPQHF.

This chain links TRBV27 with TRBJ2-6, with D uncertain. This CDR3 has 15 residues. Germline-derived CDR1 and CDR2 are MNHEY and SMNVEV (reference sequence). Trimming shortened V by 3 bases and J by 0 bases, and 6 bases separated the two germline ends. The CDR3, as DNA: TGTGCCAGCAGTTTTATACCCTCTGGGGCCAACGTCCTGACTTTC. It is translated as CASSFIPSGANVLTF.

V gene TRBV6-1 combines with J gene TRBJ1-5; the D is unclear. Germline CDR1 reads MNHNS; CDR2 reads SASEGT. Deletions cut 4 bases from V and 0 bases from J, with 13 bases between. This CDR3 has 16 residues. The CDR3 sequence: CASSADRTFSNQPQHF. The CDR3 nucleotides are TGTGCCAGCAGTGCTGATCGGACTTTTAGCAATCAGCCCCAGCATTTT.

CDR3 sequence reads: CASSHAREQYF. In DNA, the CDR3 is TGTGCCAGCAGCCACGCCCGCGAGCAGTACTTC. This sequence joins TRBV7-2 and TRBJ2-7; D remains unclear. The germline V and J ends were trimmed by 5 bases and 6 bases, with 8 bases remaining between them. Looked up from germline, CDR1 is SGHTA and CDR2 is FQGNSA. This CDR3 spans 11 amino acids. The full variable domain, its missing parts supplied by reference TRBV7-2 and TRBJ2-7, is GAGVSQSPSNKVTEKGKDVELRCDPISGHTALYWYRQSLGQGLEFLIYFQGNSAPDKSGLPSDRFSAERTGGSVSTLTIQRTQQEDSAVYLCASSHAREQYFGPGTRLTVT.

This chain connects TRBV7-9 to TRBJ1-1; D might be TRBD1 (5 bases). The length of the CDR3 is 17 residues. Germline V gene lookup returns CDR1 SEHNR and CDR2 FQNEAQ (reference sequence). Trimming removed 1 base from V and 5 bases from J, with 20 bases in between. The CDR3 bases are TGTGCCAGCAGCTTAGAGACGGGGACGCCTAGAGAAACTGAAGCTTTCTTT. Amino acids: CASSLETGTPRETEAFF. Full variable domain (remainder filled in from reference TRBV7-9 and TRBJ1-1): DTGVSQNPRHKITKRGQNVTFRCDPISEHNRLYWYRQTLGQGPEFLTYFQNEAQLEKSRLLSDRFSAERPKGSFSTLEIQRTEQGDSAMYLCASSLETGTPRETEAFFGQGTRLTVV.

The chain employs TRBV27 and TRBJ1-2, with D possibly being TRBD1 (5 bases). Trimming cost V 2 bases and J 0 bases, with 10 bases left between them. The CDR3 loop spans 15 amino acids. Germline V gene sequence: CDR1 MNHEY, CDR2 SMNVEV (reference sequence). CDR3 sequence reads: CASSLRTGANYGYTF. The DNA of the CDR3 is TGTGCCAGCAGTTTAAGAACAGGTGCTAACTATGGCTACACCTTC.

CDR3 protein: CASSESETGSYEQYF. The CDR3 bases are TGCGCCAGCAGTGAGTCGGAGACAGGGTCCTACGAGCAGTACTTC. The gene calls are TRBV10-2 and TRBJ2-7, with 7 bases fitting TRBD1. Germline-derived CDR1 and CDR2 are WSHSY and SAAADI. J was trimmed by 1 base and V by 0 bases; bases with no gene match: 3. The CDR3 covers 15 residues.

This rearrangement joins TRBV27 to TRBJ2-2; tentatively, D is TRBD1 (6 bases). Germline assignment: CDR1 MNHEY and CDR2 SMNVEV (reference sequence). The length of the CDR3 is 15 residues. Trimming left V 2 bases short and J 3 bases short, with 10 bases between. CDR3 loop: CASSLGAGDTGELFF. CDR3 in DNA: TGTGCCAGCAGTTTAGGGGCAGGGGACACCGGGGAGCTGTTTTTT.

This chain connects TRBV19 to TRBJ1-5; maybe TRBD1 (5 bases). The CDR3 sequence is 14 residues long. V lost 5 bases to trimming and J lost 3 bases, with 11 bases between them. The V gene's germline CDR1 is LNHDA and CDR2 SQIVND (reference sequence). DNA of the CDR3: TGTGCCAGTAGTCTGGGACCGCTCAATCAGCCCCAGCATTTT. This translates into CASSLGPLNQPQHF.

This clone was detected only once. The DNA of the CDR3 is TGTGCCATGGGGACTAGCGGGACTACAGATACGCAGTATTTT. Encoded protein: CAMGTSGTTDTQYF. V gene TRBV10-3 combines with J gene TRBJ2-3; 13 nucleotides agree with TRBD2. From germline, CDR1 is ENHRY and CDR2 SYGVKD. The junction had 3 bases not matched to a gene; V was cut back by 9 bases and J by 3 bases. The CDR3 sequence is 14 residues long.

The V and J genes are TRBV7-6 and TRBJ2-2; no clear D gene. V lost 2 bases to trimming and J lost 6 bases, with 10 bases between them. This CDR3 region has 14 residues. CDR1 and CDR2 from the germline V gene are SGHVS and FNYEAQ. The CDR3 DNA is TGTGCCAGCAGCTTATTCGGTTTGTCCGGGGAGCTGTTTTTT. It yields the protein CASSLFGLSGELFF.